What follows describes a single T cell receptor beta chain. What it binds is unknown. The data stem from a study of cytomegalovirus exposure and HLA in healthy donors. The donors belonged to the roughly 120-subject validation cohort, separate from the 666-subject first cohort. The germline V gene encodes CDR1 MRHNA and CDR2 SNTAGT. V lost 8 bases to trimming and J lost 0 bases; unmatched junction nucleotides: 5. The CDR3 totals 14 residues. Method: immunoSEQ multiplex PCR; TCRdb's copy keeps in-frame clones and lacks some. This sample has 78,000 or so clones, with about 94% found just once. Whole-study results and caveats: Through in vitro validation, a few CMV-associated chains were shown to be specific for CMV antigens.

The J gene is TRBJ2-3, the V gene TRBV6-4, with 7 positions matching TRBD1. Source material: PBMCs. The receptor was isolated from a woman aged 18 to 35 in good health and CMV-seropositive. The CDR3 here is CASGPGQSTDTQYF. The DNA of the CDR3 is TGTGCCAGCGGACCGGGACAGAGCACAGATACGCAGTATTTT.